This TCR beta chain appears in the sequencing data of a study of prognosis after radiotherapy for stage I lung cancer. Across the whole study: Medical inoperability was the status assigned to all non-small cell lung cancer patients. In total, fewer than 15 men and 6 women took part as patients, aged roughly 50 to 85 with a median of about 70 years. A median of roughly 7 months after radiotherapy, distant metastases were seen in a few patients, while no significant progression was shown by 15. Study-wide findings and caveats: Unique TCR clone counts fell after stereotactic body radiation therapy, median around 10,000 versus 6,900.

CDR3 size: 13 residues. CDR1 and CDR2 from the germline V gene are SGHTA and FQGNSA. Trimming shortened V by 8 bases and J by 1 base, and 10 bases separated the two germline ends. Researchers used two-round multiplex PCR to amplify TCR beta CDR3 starting from genomic DNA. Round-one PCR had primers specific to each TRBV and TRBJ gene. Via MiXCR, TCRdb re-called the multiplex PCR reads, giving one row per CDR3 protein. The sample holds about 22,000 distinct CDR3 sequences, around 40% seen once. In its sample, this clonotype was seen many times. Its cognate antigen is unknown. The sample in question was PBMCs, obtained before or after stereotactic body radiation therapy (not recorded which). This sequence joins TRBV7-2 and TRBJ2-3; a possible D gene is TRBD2 (6 bases). This clonotype was sampled from a donor at least 50 years old with non-small cell lung cancer. The CDR3 coding sequence is TGTGCCAGCGGACCTAGCGGCACAGATACGCAGTATTTT. This translates into CASGPSGTDTQYF.